This is a list of T cell receptor beta chains from one sample in a study of beta chain features in type 1 diabetes. Repertoires were generated with immunoSEQ multiplex PCR, while TCRdb's copy carries only in-frame clones and drops some. Here the sample spans hundreds of thousands of clones, approximately 15% being singletons. Source material: naive CD4+ T cells from blood. All receptors derive from a man aged 30 to 39 in good health. The CDR3 runs from the conserved cysteine through the conserved F or W. Each record gives: D gene, V gene, J gene, clone size, CDR3 protein, CDR3 DNA. D genes are given only for firm matches. Expanded clones are given a class, and other clones once, few, many or no size at all.

D: TRBD2; V: TRBV5-4; J: TRBJ2-3; size: -; CDR3: CASSPPGLAGEDTQYF; DNA: TGTGCCAGCAGTCCTCCGGGACTAGCGGGAGAAGATACGCAGTATTTT
D: TRBD2; V: TRBV13; J: TRBJ2-4; size: -; CDR3: CASSGGLADEAKNIQYF; DNA: TGTGCCAGCAGCGGGGGACTAGCGGACGAAGCCAAAAACATTCAGTACTTC
D: -; V: TRBV7-2; J: TRBJ2-5; size: -; CDR3: CASSSSGARETQYF; DNA: TGTGCCAGCAGCTCTTCGGGAGCCCGTGAGACCCAGTACTTC
D: -; V: TRBV7-8; J: TRBJ2-5; size: few; CDR3: CASSLQWGRETQYF; DNA: TGTGCCAGCAGCTTGCAGTGGGGGCGGGAGACCCAGTACTTC
D: -; V: TRBV27; J: TRBJ2-1; size: -; CDR3: CASSHNYNEQFF; DNA: TGTGCCAGCAGTCATAATTACAATGAGCAGTTCTTC
D: -; V: TRBV9; J: TRBJ2-5; size: few; CDR3: CASSGHLVGETQYF; DNA: TGTGCCAGCAGCGGACACCTCGTGGGGGAGACCCAGTACTTC
D: -; V: TRBV9; J: TRBJ2-5; size: few; CDR3: CASSVGGSEAQYF; DNA: TGTGCCAGCAGCGTAGGGGGCTCAGAAGCCCAGTACTTC
D: TRBD2; V: TRBV7-2; J: TRBJ2-7; size: -; CDR3: CASSLILAGGLEQYF; DNA: TGTGCCAGCAGCTTGATACTAGCGGGGGGGCTCGAGCAGTACTTC
D: -; V: TRBV4-1; J: TRBJ1-2; size: -; CDR3: CASSQHLPNYGYTF; DNA: TGCGCCAGCAGCCAACATCTCCCAAACTATGGCTACACCTTC
D: -; V: TRBV6-5; J: TRBJ2-5; size: -; CDR3: CASGPTGRWETQYF; DNA: TGTGCCAGCGGCCCAACGGGGAGGTGGGAGACCCAGTACTTC
D: -; V: TRBV10-3; J: TRBJ2-3; size: -; CDR3: CAISENADTQYF; DNA: TGTGCCATCAGTGAGAATGCAGATACGCAGTATTTT
D: TRBD1; V: TRBV7-8; J: TRBJ1-1; size: -; CDR3: CASSFLDRVGTEAFF; DNA: TGTGCCAGCAGCTTCCTTGACAGGGTGGGCACTGAAGCTTTCTTT
D: -; V: TRBV7-9; J: TRBJ1-4; size: -; CDR3: CASSLGQGNEKLFF; DNA: TGTGCCAGCAGCTTAGGGCAGGGGAATGAAAAACTGTTTTTT
D: -; V: TRBV5-4; J: TRBJ1-5; size: few; CDR3: CASSLRGGGRRPQHF; DNA: TGTGCCAGCAGCTTAAGGGGCGGCGGGAGACGGCCCCAGCATTTT
D: -; V: TRBV5-1; J: TRBJ2-5; size: few; CDR3: CASSIDETQYF; DNA: TGCGCCAGCAGCATCGACGAGACCCAGTACTTC
D: -; V: TRBV29-1; J: TRBJ2-1; size: -; CDR3: CSVGGRNTQEQFF; DNA: TGCAGCGTTGGAGGCCGAAATACACAAGAGCAGTTCTTC
D: -; V: TRBV11-1; J: TRBJ2-1; size: -; CDR3: CASSLTGSGSPQSHEQFF; DNA: TGTGCCAGCAGCTTGACAGGGAGCGGGAGCCCACAGAGCCATGAGCAGTTCTTC
D: -; V: TRBV4-1; J: TRBJ2-6; size: few; CDR3: CASSQDASGAGANVLTF; DNA: TGCGCCAGCAGCCAAGATGCCTCGGGAGCTGGGGCCAACGTCCTGACTTTC
D: -; V: TRBV5-1; J: TRBJ1-2; size: once; CDR3: CASSLGRGHNGYTF; DNA: TGCGCCAGCAGCTTGGGCAGGGGACATAATGGCTACACCTTC
D: TRBD1; V: TRBV5-1; J: TRBJ2-7; size: -; CDR3: CASSRTAGTAYEQYF; DNA: TGCGCCAGCAGCCGCACTGCCGGGACAGCCTACGAGCAGTACTTC
D: -; V: TRBV4-3; J: TRBJ2-3; size: -; CDR3: CASSPKRLATDTQYF; DNA: TGCGCCAGCAGCCCTAAGCGTCTAGCGACAGATACGCAGTATTTT
D: -; V: TRBV29-1; J: TRBJ1-1; size: many; CDR3: CSVEDLRSNTEAFF; DNA: TGCAGCGTTGAAGATTTGAGGAGTAACACTGAAGCTTTCTTT
D: -; V: TRBV27; J: TRBJ2-1; size: -; CDR3: CASSLRVGRGPEQFF; DNA: TGTGCCAGCAGTTTGAGGGTGGGGCGGGGGCCTGAGCAGTTCTTC
D: -; V: TRBV19; J: TRBJ2-1; size: few; CDR3: CASSTYTPSSYNEQFF; DNA: TGTGCCAGTAGTACCTATACTCCAAGCTCCTACAATGAGCAGTTCTTC
D: TRBD2; V: TRBV14; J: TRBJ2-3; size: -; CDR3: CASSQWLAGTDTQYF; DNA: TGTGCCAGCAGCCAATGGCTAGCGGGAACAGATACGCAGTATTTT
D: -; V: TRBV10-3; J: TRBJ2-4; size: few; CDR3: CAIRGTFGTKNIQYF; DNA: TGTGCCATCAGGGGGACATTCGGAACCAAAAACATTCAGTACTTC